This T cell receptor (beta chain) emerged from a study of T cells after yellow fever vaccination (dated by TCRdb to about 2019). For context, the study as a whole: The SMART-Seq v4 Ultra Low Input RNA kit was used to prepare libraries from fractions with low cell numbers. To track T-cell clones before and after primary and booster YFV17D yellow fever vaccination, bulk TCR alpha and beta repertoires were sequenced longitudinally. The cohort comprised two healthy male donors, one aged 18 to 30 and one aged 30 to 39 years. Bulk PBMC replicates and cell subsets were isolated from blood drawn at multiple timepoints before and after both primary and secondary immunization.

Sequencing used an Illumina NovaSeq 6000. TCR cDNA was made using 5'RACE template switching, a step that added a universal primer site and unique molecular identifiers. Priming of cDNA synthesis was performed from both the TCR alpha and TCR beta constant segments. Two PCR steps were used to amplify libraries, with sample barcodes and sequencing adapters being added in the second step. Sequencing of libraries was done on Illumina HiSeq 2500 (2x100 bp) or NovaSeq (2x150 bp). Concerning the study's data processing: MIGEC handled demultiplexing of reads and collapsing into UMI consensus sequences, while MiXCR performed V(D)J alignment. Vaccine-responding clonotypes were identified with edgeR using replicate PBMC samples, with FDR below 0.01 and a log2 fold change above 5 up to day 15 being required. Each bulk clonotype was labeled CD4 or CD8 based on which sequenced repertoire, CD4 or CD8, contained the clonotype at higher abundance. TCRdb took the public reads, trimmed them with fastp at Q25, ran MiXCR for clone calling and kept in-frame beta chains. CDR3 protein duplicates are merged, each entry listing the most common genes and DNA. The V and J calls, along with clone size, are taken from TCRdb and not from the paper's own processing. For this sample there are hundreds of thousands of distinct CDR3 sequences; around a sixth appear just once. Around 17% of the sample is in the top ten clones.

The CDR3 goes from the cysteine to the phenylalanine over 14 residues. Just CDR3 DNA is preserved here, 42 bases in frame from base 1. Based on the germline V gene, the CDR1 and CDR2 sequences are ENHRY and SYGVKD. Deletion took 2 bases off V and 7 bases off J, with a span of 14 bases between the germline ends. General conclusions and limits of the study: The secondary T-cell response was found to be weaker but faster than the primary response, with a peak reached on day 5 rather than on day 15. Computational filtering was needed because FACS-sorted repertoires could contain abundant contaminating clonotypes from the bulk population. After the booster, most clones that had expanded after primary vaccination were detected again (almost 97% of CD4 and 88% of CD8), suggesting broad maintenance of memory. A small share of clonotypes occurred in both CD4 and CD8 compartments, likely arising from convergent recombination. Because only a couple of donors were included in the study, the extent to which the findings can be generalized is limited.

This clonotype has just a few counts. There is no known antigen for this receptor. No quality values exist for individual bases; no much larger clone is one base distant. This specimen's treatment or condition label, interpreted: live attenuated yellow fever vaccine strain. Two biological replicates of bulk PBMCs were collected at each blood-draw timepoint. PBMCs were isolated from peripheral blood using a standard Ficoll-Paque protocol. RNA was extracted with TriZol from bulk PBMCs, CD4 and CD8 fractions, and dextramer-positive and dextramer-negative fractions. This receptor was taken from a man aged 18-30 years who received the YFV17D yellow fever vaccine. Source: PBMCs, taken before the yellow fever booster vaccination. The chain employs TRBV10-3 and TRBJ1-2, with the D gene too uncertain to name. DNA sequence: TGTGCCATCAGTGAGGGTGCTGCTTCCCCTGGCTACACCTTC. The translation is CAISEGAASPGYTF.